Described below is a single T cell receptor (beta chain) sequence and its context. Described time point: baseline, week 1 (first vaccination visit). Described treatment: pre-vaccination baseline after standard-of-care therapy. Profiling relied on immunoSEQ multiplex PCR, and the TCRdb table lists in-frame clones only, not all of them. The repertoire has 45,000 to 70,000 clones, around 90% of them found once; the top ten carry 2% to 3%. This CDR3 has 15 amino acids. V lost 1 base to trimming and J lost 5 bases, with 11 bases between them. The germline gives CDR1 SGHVS, CDR2 FQNEAQ. This sample stems from a study of a mutant IDH1 vaccine in newly diagnosed glioma. Overall study context: Sex distribution of treated patients was around 62% male and 37.5% female; mean age was about 40 years. Patients previously underwent radiotherapy, temozolomide, or both, and most underwent both.

This chain uses TRBV7-8 with TRBJ2-2, with D maybe TRBD2 (5 bases). Sequenced material: PBMCs, taken from a glioma patient treated with radiotherapy, temozolomide or both. This clonotype was sampled from a man aged 50 to 60 with glioma. The CDR3 coding sequence is TGTGCCAGCAGCTTAGAAGGGAGAGGAACCGGGGAGCTGTTTTTT. Encoded protein: CASSLEGRGTGELFF.